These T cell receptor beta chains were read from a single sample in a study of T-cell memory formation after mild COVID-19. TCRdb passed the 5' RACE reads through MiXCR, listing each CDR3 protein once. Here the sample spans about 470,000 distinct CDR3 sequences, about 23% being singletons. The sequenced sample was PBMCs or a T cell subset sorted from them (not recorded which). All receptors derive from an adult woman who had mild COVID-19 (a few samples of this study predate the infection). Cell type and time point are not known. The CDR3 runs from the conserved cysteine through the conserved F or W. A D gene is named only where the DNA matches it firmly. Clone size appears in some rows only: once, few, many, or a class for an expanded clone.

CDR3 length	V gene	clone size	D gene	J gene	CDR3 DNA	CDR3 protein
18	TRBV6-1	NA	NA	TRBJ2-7	TGTGCCAGCAGTGAGGCGGAACAGGGTCCGGGGGAAGGGTATGGGGAGTACTTC	CASSEAEQGPGEGYGEYF
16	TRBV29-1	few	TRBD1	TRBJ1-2	TGCAGCGTTAGGGACCCCCAGACAGGGGATCTGAGTGGCTACACCTTC	CSVRDPQTGDLSGYTF
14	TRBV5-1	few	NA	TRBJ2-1	TGCGCCAGCAGCTTGGGCATCAGGGGAGATGAGCAGTTCTTC	CASSLGIRGDEQFF
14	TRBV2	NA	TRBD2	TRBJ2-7	TGTGCCAGCATTCGTACTAGCGGGAGGGCAGGGCAGTACTTC	CASIRTSGRAGQYF
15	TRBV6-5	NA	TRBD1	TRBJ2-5	TGTGCCAGCAGTCCCCTGGGACAGGGTTTGGAGACCCAGTACTTC	CASSPLGQGLETQYF
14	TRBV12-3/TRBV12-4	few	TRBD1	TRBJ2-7	TGTGCCAGCAGTCCTCCGGGACAGGGGTCCGAGCAGTACTTC	CASSPPGQGSEQYF
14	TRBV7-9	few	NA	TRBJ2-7	TGTGCCAGCAGCAAGGAGGGACTGACCTACGAGCAGTACTTC	CASSKEGLTYEQYF
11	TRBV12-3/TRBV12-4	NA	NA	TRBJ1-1	TGTGCCATCGCGCTGAACACTGAAGCTTTCTTT	CAIALNTEAFF
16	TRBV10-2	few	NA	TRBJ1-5	TGCGCCAGCAGTGCCGGGGGGGCGGGGGGCAATCAGCCCCAGCATTTT	CASSAGGAGGNQPQHF
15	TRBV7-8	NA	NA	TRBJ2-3	TGTGCCAGCAGCTTCTCTAGTCTCCGCACAGATACGCAGTATTTT	CASSFSSLRTDTQYF
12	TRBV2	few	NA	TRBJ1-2	TGTGCCAGCAGTACCAGGACTGAAGGGTACACCTTC	CASSTRTEGYTF
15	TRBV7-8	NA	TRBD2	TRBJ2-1	TGTGCCAGCAGCATTTCTAGCGGGAGTAATTATGAGCAGTTCTTC	CASSISSGSNYEQFF
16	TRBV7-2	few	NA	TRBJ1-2	TGTGCCAGCAGCTTAAGCCCTCCCGGGTTTGGCTATGGCTACACCTTC	CASSLSPPGFGYGYTF
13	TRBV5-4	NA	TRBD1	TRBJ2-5	TGTGCCAGCAGCATTGGACAGGGAGAGACCCAGTACTTC	CASSIGQGETQYF
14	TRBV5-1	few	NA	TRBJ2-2	TGCGCCAGCAGCTTGTTATATAACACCGGGGAGCTGTTTTTT	CASSLLYNTGELFF
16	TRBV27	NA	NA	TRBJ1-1	TGTGCCAGCAGTTTATTATCGGGGGGAGGAAACACTGAAGCTTTCTTT	CASSLLSGGGNTEAFF
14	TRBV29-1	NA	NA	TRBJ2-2	TGCAGCGTTGAGGACGGCAGGCACACCGGGGAGCTGTTTTTT	CSVEDGRHTGELFF
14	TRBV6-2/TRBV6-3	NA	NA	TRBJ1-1	TGTGCCAGCAGTTCAGGTCTTCTCGGTGGTGAAGCTTTCTTT	CASSSGLLGGEAFF
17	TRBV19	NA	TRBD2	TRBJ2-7	TGTGCCAGTAGACTCCGGACTAGCGGAAGTAGCTCCTACGAGCAGTACTTC	CASRLRTSGSSSYEQYF
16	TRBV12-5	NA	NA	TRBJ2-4	TGTGCTAGTGGTTCCTCCCGACAGGCAACCAAAAACATTCAGTACTTC	CASGSSRQATKNIQYF
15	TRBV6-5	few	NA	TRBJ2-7	TGTGCCAGCAGTTACAAAGATGGACACTACTACGAGCAGTACTTC	CASSYKDGHYYEQYF
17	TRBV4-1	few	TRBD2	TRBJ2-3	TGCGCCAGCAGCCCCGGACCGACGGGGGGGCAAGCAGATACGCAGTATTTT	CASSPGPTGGQADTQYF
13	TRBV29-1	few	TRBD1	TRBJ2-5	TGCAGCGTCGCCTGGGACAGCCAAGAGACCCAGTACTTC	CSVAWDSQETQYF
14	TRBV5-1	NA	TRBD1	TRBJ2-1	TGCGCCAGCAGCGTGGGACAGGGAACCAATGAGCAGTTCTTC	CASSVGQGTNEQFF
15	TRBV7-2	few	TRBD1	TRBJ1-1	TGTGCCAGCAGCTTAACAGGGGGCGCGGGCACTGAAGCTTTCTTT	CASSLTGGAGTEAFF
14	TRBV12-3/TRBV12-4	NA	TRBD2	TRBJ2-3	TGTGCCAGCAGGCGGGAGAGGGCTACAGATACGCAGTATTTT	CASRRERATDTQYF
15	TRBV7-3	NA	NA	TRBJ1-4	TGTGCCAGCAGCTTACCCCTCCCTCTACGGGAAAAACTGTTTTTT	CASSLPLPLREKLFF
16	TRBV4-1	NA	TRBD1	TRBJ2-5	TGCGCCAGCAGCCAAGGGAAAGGGGGCGCGTGGGAGACCCAGTACTTC	CASSQGKGGAWETQYF
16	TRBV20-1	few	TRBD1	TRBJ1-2	TGCAGTGCTAGGGACTTATACAGGGGGCATGTCTCTGGCTACACCTTC	CSARDLYRGHVSGYTF
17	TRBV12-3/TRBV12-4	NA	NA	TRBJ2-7	TGTGCCAGCAGTTTTGCAGAAGGGGTCTCATTCCCCTACGAGCAGTACTTC	CASSFAEGVSFPYEQYF
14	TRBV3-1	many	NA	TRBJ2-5	TGTGCCAGCAGCCAAGGAAACCTGGAAAGGACCCAGTACTTC	CASSQGNLERTQYF
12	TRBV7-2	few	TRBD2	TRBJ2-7	TGTGCCAGCAGCCCTCAGCGGGAAAGTGTAGACTTC	CASSPQRESVDF
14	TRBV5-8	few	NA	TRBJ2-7	TGTGCCAGCAGCTTGGGGGAGTCAATCTACGAGCAGTACTTC	CASSLGESIYEQYF
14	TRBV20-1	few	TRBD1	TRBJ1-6	TGCAGTGCTAGTTTGGGGACAGTTAGCTCACCCCTCCACTTT	CSASLGTVSSPLHF
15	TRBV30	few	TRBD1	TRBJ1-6	TGTGCCTGGAGTAAAGGGACAGGGCCCAATTCACCCCTCCACTTT	CAWSKGTGPNSPLHF
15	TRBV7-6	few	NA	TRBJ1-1	TGTGCCAGCAGTTCGGGCCTGGGGGCGGACACTGAAGCTTTCTTT	CASSSGLGADTEAFF
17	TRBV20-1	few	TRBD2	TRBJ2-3	TGCAGTGCTAGAGATCAGGGGCAGCGGGGGGGCACAGATACGCAGTATTTT	CSARDQGQRGGTDTQYF
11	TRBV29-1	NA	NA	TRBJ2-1	TGCAGCGTACTAGATGAGAATGAGCAGTTCTTC	CSVLDENEQFF
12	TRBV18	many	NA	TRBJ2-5	TGTGCCAGCTCACCGAACCAAGAGACCCAGTACTTC	CASSPNQETQYF
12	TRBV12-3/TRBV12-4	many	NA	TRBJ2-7	TGTGCCAGCAGCTTACTCGGATACGAGCAGTACTTC	CASSLLGYEQYF
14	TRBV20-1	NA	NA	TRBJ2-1	TGCAGTGCTAGGGGCGGGAAGGCCCCCTATTTGGAGTTCTTC	CSARGGKAPYLEFF
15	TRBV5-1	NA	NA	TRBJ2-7	TGCGCCAGCAGCTTGGACAGTATTGCCTCCTACGAGCAGTACTTC	CASSLDSIASYEQYF
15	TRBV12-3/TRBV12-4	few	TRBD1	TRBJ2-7	TGTGCCAGCAGTTACGGGACAGGGACATTTTACGAGCAGTACTTC	CASSYGTGTFYEQYF
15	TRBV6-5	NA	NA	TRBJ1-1	TGTGCCAGCAGTCCAGATGACTTCACGGGCACTGAAGCTTTCTTT	CASSPDDFTGTEAFF
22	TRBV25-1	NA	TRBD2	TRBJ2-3	TGTGCCAGCAGTGAATCGTCGGGACAGGGAACTAGCGGGGGGTCGAGCACAGATACGCAGTATTTT	CASSESSGQGTSGGSSTDTQYF
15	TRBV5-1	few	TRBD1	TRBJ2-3	TGCGCCAGCGCACCAGAGGGGGCCCCCACAGATACGCAGTATTTT	CASAPEGAPTDTQYF
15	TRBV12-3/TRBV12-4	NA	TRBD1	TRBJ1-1	TGTGCCAGCAGTGCCTCGACAGGGGGCCGGACTGAAGCTTTCTTT	CASSASTGGRTEAFF